A single sample is the source of the 29 T cell receptor beta chains below, sequenced in a study of T cell changes during pregnancy in multiple sclerosis. The repertoire was sequenced with immunoSEQ multiplex PCR; TCRdb's copy has only in-frame clones and lacks some. The sample contains 95,000 to 100,000 clones, 75% to 95% of which appear only once. The source was peripheral blood, collected in the second trimester of pregnancy. Receptors were obtained from a female donor with multiple sclerosis, enrolled in a pregnancy study.

The rearrangement uses TRBV19 and TRBJ2-3; 11 bases align to TRBD2. Per germline, CDR1 LNHDA and CDR2 SQIVND (reference sequence). The CDR3 is 16 residues long. Losses at the gene ends were 6 bases for V and 2 bases for J; bases not matched to a gene: 7. Written as DNA, the CDR3 is TGTGCCAGTAGGGGACTAGCGGATTCCCCCACAGATACGCAGTATTTT. Translated, it gives CASRGLADSPTDTQYF.

J is TRBJ2-2 and V is TRBV7-2, with 13 bases lining up with TRBD2. Losses at the gene ends were 5 bases for V and 5 bases for J; bases not matched to a gene: 11. This CDR3 contains 18 residues. From germline, CDR1 is SGHTA and CDR2 FQGNSA. The DNA of the CDR3 is TGTGCCAGCAGCCGCAAACTAGCGGGAGGGCCTGGAACCGGGGAGCTGTTTTTT. Encoded protein: CASSRKLAGGPGTGELFF.

The J gene is TRBJ2-7, the V gene TRBV15; 7 bases align to TRBD1. Losses at the gene ends were 5 bases for V and 2 bases for J; bases not matched to a gene: 6. Germline assignment: CDR1 LNHNV and CDR2 YYDKDF (reference sequence). This CDR3 has 14 residues. The CDR3 region has the DNA TGTGCCACCAGCCGCCGGGACAGCGCCTACGAGCAGTACTTC. Amino acids: CATSRRDSAYEQYF.

The rearrangement joins TRBV5-6 to TRBJ1-2, with 8 bases matching TRBD1. The ends lost 3 bases at V and 5 bases at J; junction bases unmatched: 9. This CDR3 has 15 residues. Per germline, CDR1 SGHDT and CDR2 YYEEEE. Here the CDR3 reads CASSWGDRGPYGYTF. CDR3 in DNA: TGTGCCAGCAGCTGGGGAGACAGGGGCCCTTATGGCTACACCTTC.

This rearrangement joins TRBV5-1 to TRBJ2-7, with no clear D. Trimming left V 0 bases short and J 6 bases short, with 7 bases between. The CDR3 totals 12 residues. Germline-derived CDR1 and CDR2 are SGHRS and YFSETQ. The CDR3 loop is CASSLDPFEQYF. The CDR3 DNA reads TGCGCCAGCAGCTTGGATCCGTTCGAGCAGTACTTC.

V gene TRBV6-4 combines with J gene TRBJ1-5; D is uncertain. Trimming took 11 bases from V and 7 from J, leaving 9 bases between them. CDR3 size: 10 residues. CDR1 is MRHNA and CDR2 is SNTAGT in the germline V gene. The CDR3 nucleotides are TGTGCCTATTGCAGGCAGCCCCAGCATTTT. Its protein is CAYCRQPQHF.

The chain links TRBV23-1 to TRBJ2-5, with a tentative D call TRBD1 (6 bases). TRBV23-1 is an open reading frame whose function is uncertain. The V end lost 0 bases, the J end lost 2 bases, and 22 bases lay between the germline ends. The CDR3 is made up of 19 amino acids. The CDR3 reads CASSQSPGNRAVGQETQYF. CDR3 DNA sequence: TGCGCCAGCAGTCAATCCCCCGGGAACAGGGCGGTGGGACAAGAGACCCAGTACTTC.

This clone is a singleton in its sample. The CDR3 nucleotides are TGTGCCAGCAGCCCACGCCTAGCGGGCCCACAAGAGACCCAGTACTTC. It translates to CASSPRLAGPQETQYF. The V and J genes are TRBV9 and TRBJ2-5; 8 bases fit TRBD2. V shed 4 bases, J shed 2 bases, and the junction held 10 bases outside the gene matches. The CDR3 covers 16 residues. The germline V gene has CDR1 SGDLS and CDR2 YYNGEE.

In regard to this clone: An end of the junction does not agree with germline; a read error may underlie this. J is TRBJ1-2 and V is TRBV14; TRBD1 matches at 8 bases. The germline V gene has CDR1 SGHDN and CDR2 FVKESK. This CDR3 has 11 residues. The CDR3 loop reads CASSSGDRRFF. The DNA for the CDR3 is TGTGCCAGCAGCTCCGGGGACAGGAGATTCTTC.

The J gene is TRBJ1-1, the V gene TRBV6-5; D possibly corresponds to TRBD1 (6 bases). The germline V and J ends were trimmed by 7 bases and 3 bases, with 9 bases remaining between them. The CDR3 covers 12 residues. Germline V gene sequence: CDR1 MNHEY, CDR2 SVGAGI. The CDR3 sequence: CASIRGDTEAFF. CDR3 nucleotides: TGTGCCAGCATCAGGGGTGACACTGAAGCTTTCTTT.

The chain is built from TRBV28 and TRBJ2-1; TRBD1 is a possible D gene (5 bases). CDR1 and CDR2 (germline): MDHEN, SYDVKM. This CDR3 is built from 15 residues. V lost 3 bases and J 8 bases, leaving 17 bases between the germline ends. CDR3 loop: CASSLSPGQGDEQFF. CDR3 sequence (DNA): TGTGCCAGCAGTTTGTCACCCGGACAAGGGGATGAGCAGTTCTTC.

The V and J genes are TRBV15 and TRBJ2-5; possible D gene TRBD2, 5 bases. Per the germline V gene, CDR1 is LNHNV and CDR2 is YYDKDF (reference sequence). CDR3 length: 15 residues. Trimming removed 0 bases at V and 7 bases at J, with 15 bases between. CDR3 bases: TGTGCCACCAGCAGAGATTGGAAATTAGAGGGGACCCAGTACTTC. Protein: CATSRDWKLEGTQYF.

The chain recombines TRBV19 with TRBJ2-3, with TRBD1 matching 7 bases. Unmatched junction bases numbered 15, after V lost 5 bases and J lost 1 base. The germline gives CDR1 LNHDA, CDR2 SQIVND (reference sequence). The CDR3 runs 18 residues. The CDR3 protein is CASSPGQRFLMGTDTQYF. The CDR3 DNA reads as TGTGCCAGTAGTCCGGGACAGAGGTTTTTGATGGGCACAGATACGCAGTATTTT.

This chain joins TRBV7-3 and TRBJ2-2; 9 bases fit TRBD1. Germline loops: CDR1 SGHTA, CDR2 FQGTGA. With V trimmed by 3 bases and J by 7 bases, 12 bases remained unmatched. The CDR3 covers 17 residues. CDR3 nucleotides: TGTGCCAGCAGCTTCCAACCGGGACAGGGTGTTCACGGGGAGCTGTTTTTT. This encodes CASSFQPGQGVHGELFF.

This chain links TRBV10-1 with TRBJ2-2, with D tentatively TRBD2 (7 bases). V gave up 6 bases and J gave up 7 bases, with 18 bases separating them. The CDR3 length is 15 residues. The V gene's germline CDR1 is WNHNN and CDR2 SYGVQD (reference sequence). For the CDR3, the DNA is TGCGCCAGCAGGGGACTAACGGGGGGCGGCGGGGAGCTGTTTTTT. This gives the protein CASRGLTGGGGELFF.

The chain employs TRBV9 and TRBJ2-3, with TRBD2 matching over 12 bases. V lost 6 bases to trimming and J lost 5 bases; unmatched junction nucleotides: 10. The length of the CDR3 is 16 residues. Germline CDR1 reads SGDLS; CDR2 reads YYNGEE. The CDR3 is CASTSLAGGPEDTQYF. The DNA of the CDR3 is TGTGCCAGCACCTCACTAGCGGGAGGCCCAGAAGATACGCAGTATTTT.

The gene calls are TRBV5-4 and TRBJ1-4; 9 bases line up with TRBD1. The CDR3 extends over 18 amino acids. The V gene's germline CDR1 is SGHNT and CDR2 YYREEE (reference sequence). V trimming: 3 bases; J trimming: 5 bases; junction bases outside the gene matches: 14. The CDR3 loop is CASSWGPGQGLGNEKLFF. The DNA for the CDR3 is TGTGCCAGCAGCTGGGGTCCGGGACAGGGTCTGGGAAATGAAAAACTGTTTTTT. The full variable domain, rest sourced from reference TRBV5-4 and TRBJ1-4, is ETGVTQSPTHLIKTRGQQVTLRCSSQSGHNTVSWYQQALGQGPQFIFQYYREEENGRGNFPPRFSGLQFPNYSSELNVNALELDDSALYLCASSWGPGQGLGNEKLFFGSGTQLSVL.

This clone was seen a few times. The chain joins TRBV2 to TRBJ2-7, with D possibly TRBD2 on 6 matching bases. Trimming left V 3 bases short and J 1 base short, with 13 bases between. Germline CDR1 reads SNHLY; CDR2 reads FYNNEI. There are 15 residues in the CDR3. The CDR3 reads CASSEGGGRSYEQYF. The CDR3 DNA reads as TGTGCCAGCAGTGAGGGGGGAGGTAGGTCCTACGAGCAGTACTTC.

The V gene is TRBV6-1, the J gene TRBJ1-2; D perhaps matches TRBD1 (5 bases). This CDR3 region has 14 residues. Trimming shortened V by 6 bases and J by 4 bases, and 15 bases separated the two germline ends. CDR1 and CDR2 (germline): MNHNS, SASEGT. The CDR3 nucleotides are TGTGCCAGCAGACCCAAGACAGAAACCTATGGCTACACCTTC. Protein product: CASRPKTETYGYTF.

The V call is TRBV28, the J call TRBJ2-5, with 14 bases matching TRBD2. The CDR3 runs to 17 residues. CDR1 and CDR2 (germline): MDHEN, SYDVKM. The J segment lost 4 bases and the V segment lost 5 bases, leaving 9 bases of the junction unmatched. The CDR3 DNA sequence: TGTGCCAGCAGTGTAAACCAGGGACTAGCGGGAGCAGAGACCCAGTACTTC. Its protein is CASSVNQGLAGAETQYF.

The rearrangement links TRBV2 to TRBJ1-5; TRBD1 matches at 7 bases. Looked up from germline, CDR1 is SNHLY and CDR2 is FYNNEI. Germline trimming cut 5 bases from V and 4 bases from J; bases unmatched to any gene: 8. CDR3 length: 15 amino acids. This CDR3 is CASSHRGSDNQPQHF. For the CDR3, the DNA is TGTGCCAGCAGTCACAGGGGATCCGATAATCAGCCCCAGCATTTT.

CDR3 sequence reads: CASSYVSEAFF. The CDR3 region has the DNA TGTGCCAGCAGCTATGTCTCCGAAGCTTTCTTT. The rearrangement uses TRBV5-6 and TRBJ1-1; D not certain. Germline CDR1 and CDR2: SGHDT and YYEEEE. CDR3 length: 11 amino acids. Trimming took off 3 bases at V and 8 bases at J, with 8 bases between the two ends.

This clone was observed a handful of times. The chain carries TRBV6-4 and TRBJ2-2; 9 bases are shared with TRBD2. V lost 1 base and J lost 1; bases outside the gene matches: 1. The CDR3 is 16 residues long. Per germline, CDR1 MRHNA and CDR2 SNTAGT. CDR3 region: CASSDWREGNTGELFF. The CDR3 DNA reads TGTGCCAGCAGTGACTGGCGGGAGGGGAACACCGGGGAGCTGTTTTTT.

A word on this clone: Other DNA variants within this sample encode the same CDR3. This sequence joins TRBV2 and TRBJ2-3; D ambiguous. CDR3 length: 13 residues. CDR1 is SNHLY and CDR2 is FYNNEI in the germline V gene. Deletions cut 3 bases from V and 1 base from J, with 5 bases between. CDR3 nucleotide sequence: TGTGCCAGCAGTGATCGGGGCACAGATACGCAGTATTTT. Translation gives CASSDRGTDTQYF.

The chain carries TRBV9 and TRBJ2-2; D is ambiguous. Between the trimmed V and J ends, which lost 3 bases and 3 bases, there was a span of 9 bases. Germline loops: CDR1 SGDLS, CDR2 YYNGEE. CDR3 length equals 14 residues. Here the CDR3 DNA reads TGTGCCAGCAGCGATAAGAGGTACACCGGGGAGCTGTTTTTT. It translates to CASSDKRYTGELFF.

The V and J genes are TRBV11-2 and TRBJ1-3; 7 bases align to TRBD1. Germline V gives CDR1 SGHAT, CDR2 FQNNGV. Trimming took 2 bases from V and 2 from J; bases not matched to a gene: 3. The CDR3 is 15 residues long. CDR3 loop: CASSLTGTAGNTIYF. The CDR3 coding sequence is TGTGCCAGCAGCTTAACAGGGACAGCTGGAAACACCATATATTTT.

This chain connects TRBV2 to TRBJ1-2, with 7 bases that match TRBD1. V shed 6 bases and J 2 bases; nucleotides not matched to a gene: 3. From germline, CDR1 is SNHLY and CDR2 FYNNEI. This CDR3 region has 13 residues. CDR3 sequence reads: CASRGDSNYGYTF. The CDR3 DNA follows: TGTGCCAGCAGGGGGGACAGCAACTATGGCTACACCTTC.

The V gene is TRBV9, the J gene TRBJ2-3; no clear D. The length of the CDR3 is 13 residues. V lost 3 bases and J 4 bases, leaving 9 bases between the germline ends. Germline-derived CDR1 and CDR2 are SGDLS and YYNGEE. The CDR3 nucleotides are TGTGCCAGCAGCGCCGACATTCCAGATACGCAGTATTTT. Protein product: CASSADIPDTQYF.

V and J are TRBV19 and TRBJ1-5; tentative D call: TRBD1 (5 bases). Germline-derived CDR1 and CDR2 are LNHDA and SQIVND (reference sequence). CDR3 size: 14 residues. Trimming took 6 bases from V and 1 from J, leaving 10 bases between them. The CDR3 here is CASSTGGSNQPQHF. CDR3 nucleotide sequence: TGTGCCAGTAGCACAGGTGGGAGCAATCAGCCCCAGCATTTT.